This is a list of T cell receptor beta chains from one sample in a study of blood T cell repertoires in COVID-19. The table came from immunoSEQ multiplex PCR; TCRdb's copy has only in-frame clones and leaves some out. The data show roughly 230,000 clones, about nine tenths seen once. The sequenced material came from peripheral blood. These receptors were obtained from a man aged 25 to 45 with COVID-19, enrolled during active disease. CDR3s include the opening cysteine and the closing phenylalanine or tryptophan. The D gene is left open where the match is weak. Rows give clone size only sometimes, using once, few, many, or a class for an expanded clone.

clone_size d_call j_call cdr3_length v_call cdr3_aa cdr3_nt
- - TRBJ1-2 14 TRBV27 CASSPRAGADGYTF TGTGCCAGCAGTCCGCGTGCAGGGGCCGATGGCTACACCTTC
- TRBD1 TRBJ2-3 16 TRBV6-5 CASSLDRGSWKDTQYF TGTGCCAGCAGTTTGGACAGGGGATCTTGGAAAGATACGCAGTATTTT
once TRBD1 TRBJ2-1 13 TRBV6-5 CASRRTGVGEQFF TGTGCCAGCAGAAGGACAGGGGTGGGTGAGCAGTTCTTC
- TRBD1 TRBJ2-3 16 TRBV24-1 CATSDLLQGDTDTQYF TGTGCCACCAGTGATTTGTTACAGGGGGACACAGATACGCAGTATTTT
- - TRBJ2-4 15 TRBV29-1 CSVETNRLAKNIQYF TGCAGCGTTGAGACCAACAGGCTAGCCAAAAACATTCAGTACTTC
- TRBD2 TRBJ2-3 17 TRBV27 CASSTLAAGGRTDTQYF TGTGCCAGCAGTACACTTGCGGCGGGGGGTAGAACAGATACGCAGTATTTT
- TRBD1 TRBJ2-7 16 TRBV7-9 CASSLSGQGEGHEQYF TGTGCCAGCAGCTTATCTGGACAGGGTGAGGGCCACGAGCAGTACTTC
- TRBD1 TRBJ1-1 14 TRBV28 CASSFERGLTEAFF TGTGCCAGCAGTTTCGAAAGGGGGCTGACTGAAGCTTTCTTT
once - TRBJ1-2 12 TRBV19 CASSIGGDGYTF TGTGCCAGTAGTATCGGGGGGGATGGCTACACCTTC
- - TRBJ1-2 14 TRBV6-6 CASSYESGGPRYTF TGTGCCAGCAGTTACGAATCGGGGGGCCCTCGGTACACCTTC
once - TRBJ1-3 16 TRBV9 CASSVFPSVTLDTIYF TGTGCCAGCAGCGTTTTCCCTTCTGTTACGTTAGACACCATATATTTT
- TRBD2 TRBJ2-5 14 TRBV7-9 CASRRAGVQETQYF TGTGCCAGCAGGCGAGCGGGGGTCCAAGAGACCCAGTACTTC
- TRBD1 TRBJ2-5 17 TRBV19 CASSIPGTDIFQETQYF TGTGCCAGTAGTATACCCGGGACAGATATTTTCCAAGAGACCCAGTACTTC